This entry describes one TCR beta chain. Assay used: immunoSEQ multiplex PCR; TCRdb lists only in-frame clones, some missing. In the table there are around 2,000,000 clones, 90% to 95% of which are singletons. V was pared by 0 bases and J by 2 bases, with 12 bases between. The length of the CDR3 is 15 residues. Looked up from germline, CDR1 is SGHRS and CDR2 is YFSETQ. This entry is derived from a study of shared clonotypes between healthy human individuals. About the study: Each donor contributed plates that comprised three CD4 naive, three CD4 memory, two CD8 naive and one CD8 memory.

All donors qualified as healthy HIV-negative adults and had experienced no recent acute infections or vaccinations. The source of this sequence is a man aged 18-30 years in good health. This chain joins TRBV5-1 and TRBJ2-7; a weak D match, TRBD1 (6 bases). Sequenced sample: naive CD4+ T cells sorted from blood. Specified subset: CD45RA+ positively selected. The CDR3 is CASSLVRGNAYEQYF. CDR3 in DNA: TGCGCCAGCAGCTTGGTCAGGGGAAACGCCTACGAGCAGTACTTC.